The 8 T cell receptor beta chains presented below share a single source sample, sequenced in a study of CD8 T cell repertoires and HIV-1 epitope variants. Their recognized antigens are unknown. The data were produced by immunoSEQ multiplex PCR, yet TCRdb's version contains in-frame clones alone and is incomplete. The sample contains about 3,100 clones, approximately 70% of which appear only once. The sample comprised cultured CD8+ T cells derived from PBMCs. These receptor sequences come from a male donor with HIV.

This clone was seen a few times. The chain carries TRBV6-1 and TRBJ2-7; no firm D call. CDR3 length equals 13 residues. Germline V gene sequence: CDR1 MNHNS, CDR2 SASEGT. Trimming left V 3 bases short and J 0 bases short, with 6 bases between. CDR3 nucleotide sequence: TGTGCCAGCAGTGACATTCTCTCCTACGAGCAGTACTTC. It codes for CASSDILSYEQYF.

The J gene is TRBJ1-1, the V gene TRBV29-1; possibly TRBD1 for D (5 bases). Germline V gene lookup returns CDR1 SQVTM and CDR2 ANQGSEA. V was trimmed by 7 bases and J by 0 bases, leaving 15 bases between them. This CDR3 contains 14 residues. The CDR3 DNA reads TGCAGCGCATCCCTGACAGATATGAACACTGAAGCTTTCTTT. This encodes CSASLTDMNTEAFF. Looking up the rest from reference TRBV29-1 and TRBJ1-1 gives the full variable domain: SAVISQKPSRDICQRGTSLTIQCQVDSQVTMMFWYRQQPGQSLTLIATANQGSEATYESGFVIDKFPISRPNLTFSTLTVSNMSPEDSSIYLCSASLTDMNTEAFFGQGTRLTVV.

In this sample, this clone turned up a few times. The chain is built from TRBV5-6 and TRBJ2-7; no reliable D call. CDR3 size: 13 residues. Germline values: CDR1 SGHDT, CDR2 YYEEEE. Trimming cost V 0 bases and J 0 bases, with 4 bases left between them. The CDR3 spells CASSLGSSYEQYF. The CDR3 DNA follows: TGTGCCAGCAGCTTGGGCAGCTCCTACGAGCAGTACTTC.

This clone has just a few counts. This sequence joins TRBV7-6 and TRBJ2-1; 8 bases match TRBD2. CDR1 and CDR2 from the germline V gene are SGHVS and FNYEAQ. The CDR3 totals 13 residues. J gave up 9 bases and V 5 bases, and 6 bases lay outside the gene matches. Here the CDR3 DNA reads TGTGCCAGCAGCCCCCTCGGGGGGGGTGAGCAGTTCTTC. Encoded protein: CASSPLGGGEQFF.

This clone has only one observation. The chain recombines TRBV14 with TRBJ2-1; TRBD2 agrees at 10 bases. The CDR3 is made up of 13 amino acids. V lost 6 bases to trimming and J lost 9 bases; unmatched junction nucleotides: 5. CDR1 is SGHDN and CDR2 is FVKESK in the germline V gene. CDR3 loop: CASRLAGEGEQFF. DNA for the CDR3: TGTGCCAGCAGGCTAGCGGGAGAAGGTGAGCAGTTCTTC.

By frequency in the sample, this clone is large. The genes are TRBV7-9 and TRBJ1-5; TRBD1 is a possible D gene (5 bases). V lost 6 bases, J lost 6 bases, and 9 bases lay in between. There are 12 residues in the CDR3. The germline gives CDR1 SEHNR, CDR2 FQNEAQ (reference sequence). CDR3 nucleotide sequence: TGTGCCAGCAGAGCGGGGACTCAGCCCCAGCATTTT. This codes for CASRAGTQPQHF.

This rearrangement joins TRBV19 to TRBJ2-6; TRBD1 matches at 9 bases. The CDR3 sequence is 19 residues long. Germline V lookup: CDR1 LNHDA, CDR2 SQIVND (reference sequence). Trimming removed 5 bases from V and 0 bases from J; junction bases left unmatched: 11. The CDR3, as DNA: TGTGCCAGTAGTGTTGTAACGACAGGGGGTGGCTCTGGGGCCAACGTCCTGACTTTC. Protein sequence: CASSVVTTGGGSGANVLTF.

V is TRBV6-1 and J is TRBJ2-5; 10 nucleotides agree with TRBD2. This CDR3 has 19 amino acids. Germline V gene sequence: CDR1 MNHNS, CDR2 SASEGT. V lost 4 bases and J lost 5; bases outside the gene matches: 19. The CDR3 here is CASSGQIFLAGGIKETQYF. CDR3 coding DNA: TGTGCCAGCAGTGGACAGATCTTTTTAGCGGGAGGAATTAAGGAGACCCAGTACTTC.